The TCR beta chain described here comes from a study of T cells after yellow fever vaccination. This clonotype occurred a few times. CDR1 SGHTA and CDR2 FQGTGA come from the germline V gene. Trimming removed 5 bases from V and 7 bases from J, with 11 bases in between. This CDR3 comprises 13 residues. TCRdb analysed the 5' RACE reads with MiXCR anew, one entry per CDR3 protein. The sample lists 200,000 to 300,000 distinct CDR3 sequences; over 10% were seen once. Source: CD4+ T cells sorted from PBMCs, taken 45 days after the yellow fever booster vaccination. This chain links TRBV7-3 with TRBJ2-2; the D call may be TRBD1 or TRBD2 (6 bases each). The sequence came from a man younger than 45 who received the YFV17D yellow fever vaccine. CDR3: CASSGGGFGELFF. CDR3 coding DNA: TGTGCCAGCAGCGGAGGGGGTTTCGGGGAGCTGTTTTTT.